The source of this T cell receptor (beta chain) is a study of technical replicates of blood from a handful of donors. Here immunoSEQ multiplex PCR was the method, and the copy in TCRdb shows in-frame clones only, minus some. The data contain roughly 60,000 clones, about nine tenths of them singletons. Trimming left V 4 bases short and J 4 bases short, with 16 bases between. CDR3 size: 16 residues. Germline CDR1 is SNHLY and CDR2 is FYNNEI. This sequence originates from a human donor in good health. Some clones in this sample may be carry-over from other donors' samples. This chain links TRBV2 with TRBJ1-4; D possibly corresponds to TRBD1 (6 bases). The sample was PBMCs. This CDR3 reads CASSAVQGSYNEKLFF. The DNA of the CDR3 is TGTGCCAGCAGTGCGGTACAGGGTTCTTATAATGAAAAACTGTTTTTT.